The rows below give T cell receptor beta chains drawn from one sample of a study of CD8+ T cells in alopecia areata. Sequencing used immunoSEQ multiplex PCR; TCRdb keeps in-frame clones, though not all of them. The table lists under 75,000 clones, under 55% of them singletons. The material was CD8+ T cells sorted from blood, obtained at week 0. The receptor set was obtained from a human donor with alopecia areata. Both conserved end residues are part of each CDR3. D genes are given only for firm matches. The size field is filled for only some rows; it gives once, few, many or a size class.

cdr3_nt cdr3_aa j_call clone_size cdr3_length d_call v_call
TGCAGCCCCCGTGACAGCGCCTTGGGAGAGACCCAGTACTTC CSPRDSALGETQYF TRBJ2-5 - 14 - TRBV29-1
TGTGCCAGCAGCGTAGCTAACGGGGATGGCTACACCTTC CASSVANGDGYTF TRBJ1-2 - 13 - TRBV9
TGTGCCTGGAGTCCCGGACAGGGACCTTCACCCCTCCACTTT CAWSPGQGPSPLHF TRBJ1-6 - 14 TRBD1 TRBV30
TGTGCCAGTCCCGGGGCGAACACCGGGGAGCTGTTTTTT CASPGANTGELFF TRBJ2-2 - 13 - TRBV19
TGTGCCAGCAGTTTGAGGCAGCAGATGATCACTGAAGCTTTCTTT CASSLRQQMITEAFF TRBJ1-1 few 15 - TRBV28
TGTGCCAGCAGCTTACCCTCCTACGAGCAGTACTTC CASSLPSYEQYF TRBJ2-7 once 12 - TRBV11-2
TGCAGCGTTGTATGGCGGGACCGCTACGAGCAGTACTTC CSVVWRDRYEQYF TRBJ2-7 few 13 - TRBV29-1
TGCGCCAGCAGCTTGGTCGGTACCAATGAGCAGTTCTTC CASSLVGTNEQFF TRBJ2-1 few 13 - TRBV5-1
TGTGCCAGCAGTTGGTCCGGGAACGGGGACGAGCAGTACTTC CASSWSGNGDEQYF TRBJ2-7 - 14 - TRBV27
TGCAGCGTAAGGAGCCGGGACAGGGGTCCAGATACGCAGTATTTT CSVRSRDRGPDTQYF TRBJ2-3 - 15 TRBD1 TRBV29-1
TGTGCCAGCAGCCCCACGGACAGGGAGGAGACCCAGTACTTC CASSPTDREETQYF TRBJ2-5 - 14 TRBD1 TRBV9
TGCAGCGTTGAAGGGGGGGCAGCCTACGAGCAGTACTTC CSVEGGAAYEQYF TRBJ2-7 - 13 - TRBV29-1
TGCAGCGTCACAGATGGCTACACCTTC CSVTDGYTF TRBJ1-2 - 9 - TRBV29-1
TGTGCCAGCAGTTTAGGGTGGGGAGAGACCCAGTACTTC CASSLGWGETQYF TRBJ2-5 - 13 - TRBV27
TGTGCCAGCAGTTACGCAGCGGGAGCTGAGCAGTTCTTC CASSYAAGAEQFF TRBJ2-1 - 13 TRBD2 TRBV6-5
TGCAGCGTTCTCAAGGGGCCTGGCTACACCTTC CSVLKGPGYTF TRBJ1-2 - 11 - TRBV29-1
TGTGCCAGCAGTGAGGGGGAGGAGTCCCAAGAGACCCAGTACTTC CASSEGEESQETQYF TRBJ2-5 - 15 - TRBV2
TGCGCCAGCAGTCTAAAACCCCGGAACGGTTCTAGCGGGAGTGGAAATGAGCAGTTCTTC CASSLKPRNGSSGSGNEQFF TRBJ2-1 - 20 TRBD2 TRBV23-1
TGTGCCAGCAGTGCTACGGGAAATACGCAGTATTTT CASSATGNTQYF TRBJ2-3 few 12 - TRBV6-1
TGTGCCAGCAGTTACCTGGGGGGGGCCAGCACAGATACGCAGTATTTT CASSYLGGASTDTQYF TRBJ2-3 - 16 - TRBV6-5
TGCAGCGGTTATATCTCTGGGGCCAACGTCCTGACTTTC CSGYISGANVLTF TRBJ2-6 - 13 - TRBV29-1
TGCGCCAGCAGCCAAGTCGGACAGAGTAATCAGCCCCAGCATTTT CASSQVGQSNQPQHF TRBJ1-5 once 15 - TRBV4-1
TGTGCCAGCAGATCCCTGGCGGGAGCCCAAGAGACCCAGTACTTC CASRSLAGAQETQYF TRBJ2-5 - 15 TRBD2 TRBV27
TGCGCCAGCAGCTTGGACAGCACTGAAGCTTTCTTT CASSLDSTEAFF TRBJ1-1 once 12 - TRBV5-1
TGTGCCAGCAGTGAAGACCCCGGAGGAGAGACCCAGTACTTC CASSEDPGGETQYF TRBJ2-5 once 14 - TRBV25-1
TGCGCCAGCAGCCCGGAGGGTGATACGCAGTATTTT CASSPEGDTQYF TRBJ2-3 - 12 - TRBV4-1
TGTGCCAGCACCCCCAGGACAGAGGACTACGAGCAGTACTTC CASTPRTEDYEQYF TRBJ2-7 - 14 - TRBV6-6
TGCAGCCTCTGGGACAGCGACGTTGGGGGCTACACCTTC CSLWDSDVGGYTF TRBJ1-2 - 13 TRBD1 TRBV29-1
TGTGCCAGCAGCCAATCTAACCGCGAGGAGTTCTTC CASSQSNREEFF TRBJ2-1 - 12 - TRBV16
TGTGCCAGCAGCTCCCTCGAAGAGACCCAGTACTTC CASSSLEETQYF TRBJ2-5 - 12 - TRBV7-9
TGTGCCAGCAGCCCTGTGGCTGGACACGGTGAGCAGTTCTTC CASSPVAGHGEQFF TRBJ2-1 few 14 - TRBV6-5
TGTGCCAGCAGCCCCCGGGCCGAAAAAAAACTGTTTTTT CASSPRAEKKLFF TRBJ1-4 few 13 - TRBV7-9
TGCGCCAGCCGAGGCAAGGGAGGGCTGAACACCGAAGCTTTCTTT CASRGKGGLNTEAFF TRBJ1-1 - 15 - TRBV5-1
TGTGCCAGCAGCACACCCCGACTAGCGGGTAACACCGGGGAGCTGTTTTTT CASSTPRLAGNTGELFF TRBJ2-2 many 17 TRBD2 TRBV7-8
TGCGCCAGCAGCTTGCCGCGGTCCTACAATGAGCAGTTCTTC CASSLPRSYNEQFF TRBJ2-1 once 14 - TRBV5-1
TGTGCCAGTATGCGGTGGGCCAACGTCCTGACTTTC CASMRWANVLTF TRBJ2-6 - 12 - TRBV19
TGTGCCAGCAGCTTAGGGGGCTTGGATCAGCCCCAGCATTTT CASSLGGLDQPQHF TRBJ1-5 few 14 - TRBV11-2
TGCAGCGTTGATCTTCGGACGGGCTACACCTTC CSVDLRTGYTF TRBJ1-2 - 11 - TRBV29-1
TGTGCCAGCAGTGAAAGGACCGGGACTAGCGTGAACACCGGGGAGCTGTTTTTT CASSERTGTSVNTGELFF TRBJ2-2 - 18 TRBD2 TRBV25-1
TGTGCCAGCAGCCTATACGGGAACGAGCAGTACTTC CASSLYGNEQYF TRBJ2-7 - 12 - TRBV11-2
TGTGCCAGCAGTAACCCGTGGACTAGCGGGTCGCCCTACGAGCAGTACTTC CASSNPWTSGSPYEQYF TRBJ2-7 - 17 TRBD2 TRBV25-1
TGTGCCAGCAGCCACCGGGACGGGGACTCCTACGAGCAGTACTTC CASSHRDGDSYEQYF TRBJ2-7 once 15 - TRBV7-9
TGTGCCAGCAGTCAGGCGGGGTACTACGAGCAGTACTTC CASSQAGYYEQYF TRBJ2-7 - 13 - TRBV7-9
TGTGCCAGCAGTTTACTAGGACAGCCAACGACCCAGTACTTC CASSLLGQPTTQYF TRBJ2-5 - 14 - TRBV28
TGTGCCAGCAGTCAGGGAGCGGGTAATCAGCCCCAGCATTTT CASSQGAGNQPQHF TRBJ1-5 - 14 - TRBV6-6
TGCAGTGCTAGGGGTTACAATGAGCAGTTCTTC CSARGYNEQFF TRBJ2-1 once 11 - TRBV20-1
TGCGCCAGCAGCCAGTTAGCAGGTAGCTCCTACGAGCAGTACTTC CASSQLAGSSYEQYF TRBJ2-7 - 15 - TRBV4-1
TGCAGCGTTGAAGATCTGACAGGGGGCGGGGGCTACACCTTC CSVEDLTGGGGYTF TRBJ1-2 - 14 TRBD1 TRBV29-1
TGTGCCAGCAGCTTATTCGATTTCTACGAGCAGTACTTC CASSLFDFYEQYF TRBJ2-7 - 13 - TRBV7-8
TGTGCCTGGAGCGTGACTAGTTACCACGAGCAGTACTTC CAWSVTSYHEQYF TRBJ2-7 - 13 - TRBV30
TGTGCCAGCAGCTTAGCTCCGGGACTAGCGGGAACTCCTAGCACAGATACGCAGTATTTT CASSLAPGLAGTPSTDTQYF TRBJ2-3 - 20 TRBD2 TRBV7-6
TGTGCCAGCAGCGAGACAGGGAACGAGCAGTACTTC CASSETGNEQYF TRBJ2-7 few 12 TRBD1 TRBV7-9
TGCGCCAGCAGCCACCCGGGGACAGGGGACGAGCAGTACTTC CASSHPGTGDEQYF TRBJ2-7 - 14 TRBD1 TRBV4-1
TGCGCCAGCAGCTTCCTCGCGGGGCGCGGTACTGAAGCTTTCTTT CASSFLAGRGTEAFF TRBJ1-1 medium-sized 15 - TRBV5-1
TGTGCCAGCAGTTCGGGACTAAACACAGATACGCAGTATTTT CASSSGLNTDTQYF TRBJ2-3 - 14 TRBD2 TRBV6-6
TGCGCCAGCAGCCCCGCCTATGGAGGGTACGAGCAGTACTTC CASSPAYGGYEQYF TRBJ2-7 - 14 - TRBV4-1
TGTGCCTGGACAAAGGGGGCTTCTGGAAACACCATATATTTT CAWTKGASGNTIYF TRBJ1-3 - 14 TRBD1 TRBV30
TGTGCCTGGAGTGTTTATACGCGCGATGAGCAGTTCTTC CAWSVYTRDEQFF TRBJ2-1 - 13 - TRBV30